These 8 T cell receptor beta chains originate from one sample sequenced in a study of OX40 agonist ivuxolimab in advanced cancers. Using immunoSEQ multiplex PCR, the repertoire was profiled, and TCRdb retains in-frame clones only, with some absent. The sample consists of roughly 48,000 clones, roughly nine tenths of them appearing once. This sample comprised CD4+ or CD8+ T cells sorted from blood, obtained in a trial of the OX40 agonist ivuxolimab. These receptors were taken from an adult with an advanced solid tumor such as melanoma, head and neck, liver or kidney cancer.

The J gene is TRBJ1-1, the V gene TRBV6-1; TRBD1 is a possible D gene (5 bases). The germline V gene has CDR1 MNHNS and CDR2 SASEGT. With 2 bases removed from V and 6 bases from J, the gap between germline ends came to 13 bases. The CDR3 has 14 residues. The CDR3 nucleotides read TGTGCCAGCAGTGAATTGGGGGGGAAGGCTGAAGCTTTCTTT. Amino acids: CASSELGGKAEAFF.

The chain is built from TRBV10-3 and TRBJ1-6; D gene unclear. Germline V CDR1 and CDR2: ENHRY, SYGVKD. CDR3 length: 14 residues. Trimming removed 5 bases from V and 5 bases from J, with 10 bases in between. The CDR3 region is CAISFEPNNSPLHF. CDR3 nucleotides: TGTGCCATCAGTTTTGAACCGAATAATTCACCCCTCCACTTT.

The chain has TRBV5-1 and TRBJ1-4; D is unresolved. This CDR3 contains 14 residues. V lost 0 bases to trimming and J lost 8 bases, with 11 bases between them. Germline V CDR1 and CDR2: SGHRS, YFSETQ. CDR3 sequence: CASSLGSVGEKLFF. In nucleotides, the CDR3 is TGCGCCAGCAGCTTGGGGTCTGTTGGGGAAAAACTGTTTTTT.

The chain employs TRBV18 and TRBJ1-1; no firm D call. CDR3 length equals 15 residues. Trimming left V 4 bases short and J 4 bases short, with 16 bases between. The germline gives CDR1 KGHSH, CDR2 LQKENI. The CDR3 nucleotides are TGTGCCAGCTCACAAGGTACGGGTCGCGGCACTGAAGCTTTCTTT. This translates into CASSQGTGRGTEAFF.

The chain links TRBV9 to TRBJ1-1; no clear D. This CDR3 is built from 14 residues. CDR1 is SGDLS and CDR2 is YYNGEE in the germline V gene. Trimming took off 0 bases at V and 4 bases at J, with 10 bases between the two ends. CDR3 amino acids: CASSVVVEGTEAFF. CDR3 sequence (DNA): TGTGCCAGCAGCGTAGTGGTGGAGGGCACTGAAGCTTTCTTT.

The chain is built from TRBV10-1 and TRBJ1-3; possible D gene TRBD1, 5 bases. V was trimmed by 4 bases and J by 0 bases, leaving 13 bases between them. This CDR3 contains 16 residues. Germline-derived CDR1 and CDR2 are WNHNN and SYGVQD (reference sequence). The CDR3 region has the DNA TGCGCCAGCAGTGGATGGGACCGCGACTCTGGAAACACCATATATTTT. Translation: CASSGWDRDSGNTIYF.

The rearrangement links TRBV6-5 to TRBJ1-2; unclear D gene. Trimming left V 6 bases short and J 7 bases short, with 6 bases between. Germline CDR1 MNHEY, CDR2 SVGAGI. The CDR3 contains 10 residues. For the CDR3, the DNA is TGTGCCAGCAGAAGAGGTGGCTACACCTTC. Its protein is CASRRGGYTF.

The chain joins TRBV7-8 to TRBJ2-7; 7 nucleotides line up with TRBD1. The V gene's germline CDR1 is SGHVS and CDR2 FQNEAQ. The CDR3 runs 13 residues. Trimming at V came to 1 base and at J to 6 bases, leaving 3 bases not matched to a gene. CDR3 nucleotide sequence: TGTGCCAGCAGCTTAGTGAGGGGGCGCGAGCAGTACTTC. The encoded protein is CASSLVRGREQYF.